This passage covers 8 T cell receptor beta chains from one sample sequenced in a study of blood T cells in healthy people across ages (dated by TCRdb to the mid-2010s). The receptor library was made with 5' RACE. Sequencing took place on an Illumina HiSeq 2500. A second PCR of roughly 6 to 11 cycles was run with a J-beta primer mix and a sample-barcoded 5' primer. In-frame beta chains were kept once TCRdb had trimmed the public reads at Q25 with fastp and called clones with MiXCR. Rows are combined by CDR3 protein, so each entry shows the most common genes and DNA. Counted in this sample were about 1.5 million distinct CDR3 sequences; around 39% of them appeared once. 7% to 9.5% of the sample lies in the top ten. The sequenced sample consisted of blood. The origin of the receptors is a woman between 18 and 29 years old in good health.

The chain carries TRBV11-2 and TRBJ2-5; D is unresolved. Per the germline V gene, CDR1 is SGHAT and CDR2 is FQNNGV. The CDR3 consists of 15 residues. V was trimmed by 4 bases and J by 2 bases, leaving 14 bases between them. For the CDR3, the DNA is TGTGCCAGCAGCTCAGTCTGGGCGCCACAAGAGACCCAGTACTTC. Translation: CASSSVWAPQETQYF.

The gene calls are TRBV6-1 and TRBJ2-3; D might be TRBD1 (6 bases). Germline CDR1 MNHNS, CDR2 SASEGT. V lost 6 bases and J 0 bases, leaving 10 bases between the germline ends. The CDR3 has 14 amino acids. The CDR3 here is CASSWDKSTDTQYF. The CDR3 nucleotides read TGTGCCAGCAGCTGGGACAAAAGCACAGATACGCAGTATTTT.

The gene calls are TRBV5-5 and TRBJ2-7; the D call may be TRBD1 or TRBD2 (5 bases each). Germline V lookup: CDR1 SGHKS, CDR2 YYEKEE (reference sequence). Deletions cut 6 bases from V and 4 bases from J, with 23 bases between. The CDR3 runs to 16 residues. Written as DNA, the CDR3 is TGTGCCAGCACCATAAGGGACGCCAGTTTGGCATACGAGCAGTACTTC. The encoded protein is CASTIRDASLAYEQYF. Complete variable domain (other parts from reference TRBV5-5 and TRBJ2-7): DAGVTQSPTHLIKTRGQQVTLRCSPISGHKSVSWYQQVLGQGPQFIFQYYEKEERGRGNFPDRFSARQFPNYSSELNVNALLLGDSALYLCASTIRDASLAYEQYFGPGTRLTVT.

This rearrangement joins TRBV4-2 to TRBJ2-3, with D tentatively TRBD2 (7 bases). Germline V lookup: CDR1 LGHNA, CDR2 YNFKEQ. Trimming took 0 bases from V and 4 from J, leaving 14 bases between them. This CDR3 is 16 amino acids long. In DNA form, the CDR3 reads TGTGCCAGCAGCCAAGATCTTGGGGGGGCCCCAGATACGCAGTATTTT. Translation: CASSQDLGGAPDTQYF.

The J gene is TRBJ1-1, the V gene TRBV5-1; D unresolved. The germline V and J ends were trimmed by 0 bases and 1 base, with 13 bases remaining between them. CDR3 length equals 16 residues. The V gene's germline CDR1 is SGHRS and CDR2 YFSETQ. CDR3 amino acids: CASSLETAGTNTEAFF. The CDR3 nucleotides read TGCGCCAGCAGCTTGGAAACCGCAGGCACGAACACTGAAGCTTTCTTT.

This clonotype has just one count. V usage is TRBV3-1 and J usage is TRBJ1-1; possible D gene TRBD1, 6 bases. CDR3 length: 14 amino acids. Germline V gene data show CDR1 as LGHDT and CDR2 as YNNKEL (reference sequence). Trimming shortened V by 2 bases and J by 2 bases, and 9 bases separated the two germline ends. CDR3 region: CASSQTDSNTEAFF. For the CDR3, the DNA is TGTGCCAGCAGCCAAACGGACAGTAACACTGAAGCTTTCTTT.

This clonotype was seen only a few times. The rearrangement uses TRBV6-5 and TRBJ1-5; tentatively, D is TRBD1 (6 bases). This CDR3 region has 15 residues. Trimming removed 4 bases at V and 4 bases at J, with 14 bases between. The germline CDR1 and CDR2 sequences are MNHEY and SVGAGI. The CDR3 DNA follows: TGTGCCAGCAGTTCCGACAGGTTTGCGAATCAGCCCCAGCATTTT. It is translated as CASSSDRFANQPQHF.

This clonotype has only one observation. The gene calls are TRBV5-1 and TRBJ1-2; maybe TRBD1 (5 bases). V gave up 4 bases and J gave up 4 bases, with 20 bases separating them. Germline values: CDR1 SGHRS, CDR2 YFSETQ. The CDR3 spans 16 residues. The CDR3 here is CASSMSDGDYFYGYTF. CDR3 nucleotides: TGCGCCAGCAGCATGAGTGACGGGGACTATTTCTATGGCTACACCTTC.